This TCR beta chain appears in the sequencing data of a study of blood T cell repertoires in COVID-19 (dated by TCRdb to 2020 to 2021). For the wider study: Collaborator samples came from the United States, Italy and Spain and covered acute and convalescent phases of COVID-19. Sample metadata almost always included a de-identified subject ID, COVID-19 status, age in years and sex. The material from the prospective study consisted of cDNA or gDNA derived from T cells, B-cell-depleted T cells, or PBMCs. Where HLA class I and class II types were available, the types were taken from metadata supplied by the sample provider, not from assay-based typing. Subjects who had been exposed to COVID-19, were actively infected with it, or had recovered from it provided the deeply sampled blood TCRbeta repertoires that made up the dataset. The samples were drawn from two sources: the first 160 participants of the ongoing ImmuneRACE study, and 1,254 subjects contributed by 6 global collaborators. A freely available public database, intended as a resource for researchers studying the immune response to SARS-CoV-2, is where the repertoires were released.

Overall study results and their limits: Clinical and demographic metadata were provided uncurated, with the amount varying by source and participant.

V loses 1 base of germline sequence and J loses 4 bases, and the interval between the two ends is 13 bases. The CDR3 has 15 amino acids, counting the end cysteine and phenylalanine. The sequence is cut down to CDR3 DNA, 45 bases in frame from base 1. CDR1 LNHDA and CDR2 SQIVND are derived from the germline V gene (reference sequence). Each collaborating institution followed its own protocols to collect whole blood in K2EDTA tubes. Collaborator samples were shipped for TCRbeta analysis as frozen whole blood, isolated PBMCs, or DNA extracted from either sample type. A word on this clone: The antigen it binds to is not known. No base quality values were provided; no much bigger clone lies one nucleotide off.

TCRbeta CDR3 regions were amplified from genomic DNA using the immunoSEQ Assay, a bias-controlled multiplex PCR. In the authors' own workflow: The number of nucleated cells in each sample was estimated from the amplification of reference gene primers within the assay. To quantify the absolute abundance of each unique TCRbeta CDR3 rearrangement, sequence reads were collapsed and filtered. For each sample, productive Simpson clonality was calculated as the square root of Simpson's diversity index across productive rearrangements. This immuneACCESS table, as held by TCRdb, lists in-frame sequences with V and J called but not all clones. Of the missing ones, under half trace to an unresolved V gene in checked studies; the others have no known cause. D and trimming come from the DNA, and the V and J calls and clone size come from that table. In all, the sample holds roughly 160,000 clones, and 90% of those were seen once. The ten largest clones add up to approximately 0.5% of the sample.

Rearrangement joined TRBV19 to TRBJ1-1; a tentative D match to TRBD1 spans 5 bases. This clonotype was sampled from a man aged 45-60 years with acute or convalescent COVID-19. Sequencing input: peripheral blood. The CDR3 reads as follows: CASSIASRGVTEAFF. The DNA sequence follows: TGTGCCAGTAGTATAGCGTCAAGGGGCGTCACTGAAGCTTTCTTT.